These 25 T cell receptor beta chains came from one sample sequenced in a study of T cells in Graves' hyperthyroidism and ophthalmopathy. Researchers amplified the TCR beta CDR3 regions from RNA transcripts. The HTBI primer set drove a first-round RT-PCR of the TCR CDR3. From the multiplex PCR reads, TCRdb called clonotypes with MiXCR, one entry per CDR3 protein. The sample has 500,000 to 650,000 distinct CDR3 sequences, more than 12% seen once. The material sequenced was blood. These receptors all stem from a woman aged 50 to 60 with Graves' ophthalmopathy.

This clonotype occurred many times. Written as DNA, the CDR3 is TGTGCCACCAGCAGAGGCACAGGGCCCTCCTACGAGCAGTACTTC. It translates to CATSRGTGPSYEQYF. This chain links TRBV15 with TRBJ2-7; possible D gene TRBD1, 6 bases. Germline assignment: CDR1 LNHNV and CDR2 YYDKDF (reference sequence). This CDR3 is built from 15 residues. V gave up 1 base and J gave up 0 bases, with 10 bases separating them.

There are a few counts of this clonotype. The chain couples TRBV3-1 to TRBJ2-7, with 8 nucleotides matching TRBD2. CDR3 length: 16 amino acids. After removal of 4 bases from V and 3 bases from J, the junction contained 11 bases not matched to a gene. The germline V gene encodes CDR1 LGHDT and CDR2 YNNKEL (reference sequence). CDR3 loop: CASSRIPGTRGYEQYF. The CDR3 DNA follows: TGTGCCAGCAGCCGGATCCCCGGGACTAGAGGCTACGAGCAGTACTTC.

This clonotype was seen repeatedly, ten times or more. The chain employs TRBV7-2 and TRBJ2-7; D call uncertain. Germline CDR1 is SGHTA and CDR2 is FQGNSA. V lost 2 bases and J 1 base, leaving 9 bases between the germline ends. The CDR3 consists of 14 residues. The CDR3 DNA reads TGTGCCAGCAGCTTATCGGTGACATCCTACGAGCAGTACTTC. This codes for CASSLSVTSYEQYF.

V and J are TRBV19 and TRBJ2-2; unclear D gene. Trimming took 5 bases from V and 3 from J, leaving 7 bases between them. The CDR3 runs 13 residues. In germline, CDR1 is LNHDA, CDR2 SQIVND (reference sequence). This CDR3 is CASSLYHTGELFF. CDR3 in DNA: TGTGCCAGTAGTCTCTACCACACCGGGGAGCTGTTTTTT. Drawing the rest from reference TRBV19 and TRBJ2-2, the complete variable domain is DGGITQSPKYLFRKEGQNVTLSCEQNLNHDAMYWYRQDPGQGLRLIYYSQIVNDFQKGDIAEGYSVSREKKESFPLTVTSAQKNPTAFYLCASSLYHTGELFFGEGSRLTVL.

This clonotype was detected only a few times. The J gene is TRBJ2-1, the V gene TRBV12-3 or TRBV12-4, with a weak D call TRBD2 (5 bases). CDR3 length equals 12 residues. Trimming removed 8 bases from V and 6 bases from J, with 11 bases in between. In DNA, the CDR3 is TGTGCCAGCGGACTGTCGGGCAATGAGCAGTTCTTC. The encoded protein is CASGLSGNEQFF.

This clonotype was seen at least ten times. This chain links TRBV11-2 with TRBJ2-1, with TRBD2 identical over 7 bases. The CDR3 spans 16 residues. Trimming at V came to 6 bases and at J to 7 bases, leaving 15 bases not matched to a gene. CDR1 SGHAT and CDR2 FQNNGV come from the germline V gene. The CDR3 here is CASSPPPGGRENEQFF. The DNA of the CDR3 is TGTGCCAGCAGTCCCCCCCCGGGCGGGAGAGAGAATGAGCAGTTCTTC.

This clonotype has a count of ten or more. This CDR3 reads CATSRVGQGNNQPQHF. The CDR3 nucleotides read TGTGCCACCAGCAGAGTCGGACAGGGGAACAATCAGCCCCAGCATTTT. The chain joins TRBV15 to TRBJ1-5; the match to TRBD1 covers 9 bases. J lost 3 bases, V lost 1 base, and 4 bases had no gene match. The CDR3 is 16 residues long. Germline lookup yields CDR1 LNHNV and CDR2 YYDKDF (reference sequence).

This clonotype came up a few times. CDR3 amino acids: CASKRGGFNEQFF. In DNA form, the CDR3 reads TGTGCCAGCAAAAGGGGTGGGTTCAATGAGCAGTTCTTC. The rearrangement uses TRBV7-2 and TRBJ2-1; D is perhaps TRBD1 (5 bases). Germline CDR1 is SGHTA and CDR2 is FQGNSA. This CDR3 has 13 amino acids. The V and J ends lost 7 bases and 6 bases respectively, with 13 bases between them.

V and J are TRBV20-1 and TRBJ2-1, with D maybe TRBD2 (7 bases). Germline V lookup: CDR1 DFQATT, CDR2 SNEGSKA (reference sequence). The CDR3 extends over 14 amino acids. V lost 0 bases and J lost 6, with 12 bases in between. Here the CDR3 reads CSARDGGRANEQFF. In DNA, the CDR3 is TGCAGTGCTAGAGACGGGGGGCGCGCCAATGAGCAGTTCTTC.

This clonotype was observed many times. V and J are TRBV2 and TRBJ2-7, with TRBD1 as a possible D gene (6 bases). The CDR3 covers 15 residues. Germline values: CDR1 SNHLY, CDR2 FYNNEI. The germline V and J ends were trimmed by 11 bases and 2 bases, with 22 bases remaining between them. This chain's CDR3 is CASIEDRPLTYEQYF. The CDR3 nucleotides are TGTGCCTCTATAGAAGACAGGCCGCTGACCTACGAGCAGTACTTC.

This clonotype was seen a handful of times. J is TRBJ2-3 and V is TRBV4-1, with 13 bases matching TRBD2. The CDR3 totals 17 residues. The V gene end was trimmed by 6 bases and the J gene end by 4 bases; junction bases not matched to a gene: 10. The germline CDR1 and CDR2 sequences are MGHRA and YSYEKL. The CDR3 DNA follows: TGCGCCAGCAGGGCCCTAGGACTAGCGGGAGTGGCAGATACGCAGTATTTT. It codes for CASRALGLAGVADTQYF.

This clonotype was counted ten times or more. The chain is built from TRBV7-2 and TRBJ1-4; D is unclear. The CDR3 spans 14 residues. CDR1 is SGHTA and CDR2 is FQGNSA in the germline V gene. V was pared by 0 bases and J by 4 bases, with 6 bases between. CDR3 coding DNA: TGTGCCAGCAGCTTAGCGGCCAGTAATGAAAAACTGTTTTTT. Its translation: CASSLAASNEKLFF.

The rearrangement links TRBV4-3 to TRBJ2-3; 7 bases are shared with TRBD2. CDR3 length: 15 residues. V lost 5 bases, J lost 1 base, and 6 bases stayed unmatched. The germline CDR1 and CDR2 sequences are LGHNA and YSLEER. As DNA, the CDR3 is TGCGCCAGCAGCGCGACTACTAGCGGCACAGATACGCAGTATTTT. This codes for CASSATTSGTDTQYF.

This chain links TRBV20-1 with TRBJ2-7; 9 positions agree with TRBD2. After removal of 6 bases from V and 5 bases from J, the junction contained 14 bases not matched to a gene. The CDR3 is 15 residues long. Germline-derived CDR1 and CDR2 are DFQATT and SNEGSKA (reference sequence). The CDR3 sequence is CSADSAGGPLHEQYF. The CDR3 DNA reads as TGCAGTGCGGACTCAGCGGGAGGACCATTACACGAGCAGTACTTC.

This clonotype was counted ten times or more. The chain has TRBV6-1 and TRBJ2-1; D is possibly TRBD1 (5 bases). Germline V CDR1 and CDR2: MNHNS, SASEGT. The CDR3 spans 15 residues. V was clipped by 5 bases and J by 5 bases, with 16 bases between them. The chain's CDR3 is CASSLRQTKHNEQFF. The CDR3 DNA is TGTGCCAGCAGTTTACGACAGACCAAACACAATGAGCAGTTCTTC.

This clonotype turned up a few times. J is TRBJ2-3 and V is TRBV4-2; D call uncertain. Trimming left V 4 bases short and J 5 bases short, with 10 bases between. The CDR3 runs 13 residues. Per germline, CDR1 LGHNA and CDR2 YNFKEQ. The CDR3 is CASSPPLGDTQYF. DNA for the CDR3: TGTGCCAGCAGCCCCCCTCTCGGAGATACGCAGTATTTT.

The CDR3 coding sequence is TGCAGTGCTAGAGAGGGGGGAGGGCCCTACAATGAGCAGTTCTTC. Encoded protein: CSAREGGGPYNEQFF. This chain connects TRBV20-1 to TRBJ2-1; 7 bases are shared with TRBD2. This CDR3 is built from 15 residues. V was pared by 0 bases and J by 2 bases, with 4 bases of the junction left unmatched. The V gene's germline CDR1 is DFQATT and CDR2 SNEGSKA (reference sequence).

The CDR3: CSAPLRWQGKDEQYF. In nucleotides, the CDR3 is TGCAGTGCTCCCCTAAGGTGGCAGGGGAAGGACGAGCAGTACTTC. The V and J genes are TRBV20-1 and TRBJ2-7; D is perhaps TRBD1 (6 bases). Germline-derived CDR1 and CDR2 are DFQATT and SNEGSKA (reference sequence). The CDR3 loop spans 15 amino acids. Trimming stripped 5 bases from V and 5 bases from J, with 22 bases between.

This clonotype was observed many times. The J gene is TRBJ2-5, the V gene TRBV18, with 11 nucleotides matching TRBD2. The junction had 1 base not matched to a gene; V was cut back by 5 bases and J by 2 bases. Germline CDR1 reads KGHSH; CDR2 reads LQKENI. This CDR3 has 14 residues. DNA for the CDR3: TGTGCCAGCTCAAGGACTAGCGGGCAAGAGACCCAGTACTTC. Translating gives CASSRTSGQETQYF. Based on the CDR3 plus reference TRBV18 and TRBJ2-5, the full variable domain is NAGVMQNPRHLVRRRGQEARLRCSPMKGHSHVYWYRQLPEEGLKFMVYLQKENIIDESGMPKERFSAEFPKEGPSILRIQQVVRGDSAAYFCASSRTSGQETQYFGPGTRLLVL.

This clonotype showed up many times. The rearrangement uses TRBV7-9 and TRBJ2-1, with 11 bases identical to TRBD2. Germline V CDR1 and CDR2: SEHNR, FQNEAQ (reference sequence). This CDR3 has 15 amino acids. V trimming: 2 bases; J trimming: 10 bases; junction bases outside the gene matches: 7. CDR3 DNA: TGTGCCAGCAGCTTACTAGCGGGAGGCATGACGGAGCAGTTCTTC. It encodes CASSLLAGGMTEQFF.

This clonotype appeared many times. The CDR3 coding sequence is TGTGCCAGCAGGCCAACTAGCGGAGACCAAGAGACCCAGTACTTC. Its translation: CASRPTSGDQETQYF. This sequence joins TRBV7-2 and TRBJ2-5; 8 positions match TRBD2. The V segment lost 6 bases and the J segment 0 bases; nucleotides outside the gene matches: 6. CDR1 and CDR2 from the germline V gene are SGHTA and FQGNSA. CDR3 size: 15 residues. Full variable domain (rest looked up from reference TRBV7-2 and TRBJ2-5): GAGVSQSPSNKVTEKGKDVELRCDPISGHTALYWYRQSLGQGLEFLIYFQGNSAPDKSGLPSDRFSAERTGGSVSTLTIQRTQQEDSAVYLCASRPTSGDQETQYFGPGTRLLVL.

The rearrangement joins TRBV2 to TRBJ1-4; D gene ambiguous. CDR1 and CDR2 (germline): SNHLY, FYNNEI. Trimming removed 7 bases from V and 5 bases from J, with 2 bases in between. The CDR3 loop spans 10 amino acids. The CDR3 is CASKNEKLFF. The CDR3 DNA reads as TGTGCCAGCAAAAATGAAAAACTGTTTTTT.

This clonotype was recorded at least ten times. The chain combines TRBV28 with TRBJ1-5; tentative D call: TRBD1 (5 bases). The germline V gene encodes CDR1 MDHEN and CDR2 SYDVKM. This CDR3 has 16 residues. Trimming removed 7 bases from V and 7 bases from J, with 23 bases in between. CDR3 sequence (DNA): TGTGCCAGCAAAAAAGCCAGGGCCCAGTCCCAACAGCCCCAGCATTTT. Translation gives CASKKARAQSQQPQHF.

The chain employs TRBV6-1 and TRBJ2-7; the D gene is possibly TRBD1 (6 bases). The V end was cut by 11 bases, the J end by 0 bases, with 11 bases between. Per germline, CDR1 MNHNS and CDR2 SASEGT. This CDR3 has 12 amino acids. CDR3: CASWTDSYEQYF. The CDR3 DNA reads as TGTGCCTCATGGACAGACTCCTACGAGCAGTACTTC.

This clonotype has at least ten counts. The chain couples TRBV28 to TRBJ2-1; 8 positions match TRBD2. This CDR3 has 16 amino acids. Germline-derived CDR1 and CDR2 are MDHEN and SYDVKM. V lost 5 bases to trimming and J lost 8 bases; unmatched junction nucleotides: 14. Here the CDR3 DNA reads TGTGCCAGCAGTCCCAGACTAGCGCGCAGGGTGGATGAGCAGTTCTTC. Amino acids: CASSPRLARRVDEQFF. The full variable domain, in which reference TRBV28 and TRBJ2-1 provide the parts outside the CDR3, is DVKVTQSSRYLVKRTGEKVFLECVQDMDHENMFWYRQDPGLGLRLIYFSYDVKMKEKGDIPEGYSVSREKKERFSLILESASTNQTSMYLCASSPRLARRVDEQFFGPGTRLTVL.